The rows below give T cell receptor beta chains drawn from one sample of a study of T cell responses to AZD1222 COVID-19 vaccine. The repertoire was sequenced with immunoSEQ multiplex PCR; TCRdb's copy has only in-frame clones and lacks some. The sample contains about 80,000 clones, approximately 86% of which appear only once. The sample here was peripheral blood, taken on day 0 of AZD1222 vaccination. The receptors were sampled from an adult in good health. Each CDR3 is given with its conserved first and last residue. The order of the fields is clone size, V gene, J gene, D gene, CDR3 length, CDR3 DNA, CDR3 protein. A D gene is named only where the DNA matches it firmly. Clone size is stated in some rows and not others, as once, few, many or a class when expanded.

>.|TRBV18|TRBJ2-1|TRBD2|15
TGTGCCAGCTCACCCCGGGGGGGCACATACAATGAGCAGTTCTTC
CASSPRGGTYNEQFF
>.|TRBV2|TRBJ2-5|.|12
TGTGCCAGCAGTGGGGTAGAGGAGACCCAGTACTTC
CASSGVEETQYF
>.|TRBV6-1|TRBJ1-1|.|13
TGTGCCAGCAGTGAGGGGGCCTACACTGAAGCTTTCTTT
CASSEGAYTEAFF
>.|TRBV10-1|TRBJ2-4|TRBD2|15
TGCGCCAGCAGTGAGTCGGTCGGTAGCGGGAACATTCAGTACTTC
CASSESVGSGNIQYF
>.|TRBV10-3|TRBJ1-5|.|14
TGTGCCATCAGTGGCGAGGGGCTTAATCAGCCCCAGCATTTT
CAISGEGLNQPQHF
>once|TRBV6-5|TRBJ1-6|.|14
TGTGCCAGCAGTTACTCGAGAGTAAATTCACCCCTCCACTTT
CASSYSRVNSPLHF
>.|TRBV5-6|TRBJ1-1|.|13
TGTGCCAGCAGCTCTGGGGGTAGCACTGAAGCTTTCTTT
CASSSGGSTEAFF
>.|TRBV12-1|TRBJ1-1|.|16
TGTGCCAGCAGCTTTAATCTCAACGATATGAACACTGAAGCTTTCTTT
CASSFNLNDMNTEAFF
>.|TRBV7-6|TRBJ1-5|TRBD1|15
TGTGCCAGCAGCTTTGGGACAGATAGCAATCAGCCCCAGCATTTT
CASSFGTDSNQPQHF
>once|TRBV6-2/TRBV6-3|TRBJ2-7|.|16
TGTGCCAGCAGTTTCGGGTCAGCCGACCGCCGGGGTGAGCAGTACTTC
CASSFGSADRRGEQYF
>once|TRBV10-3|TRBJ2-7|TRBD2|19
TGTGCCATCAGAACACCGAGGACTAGCGGGAGCTTGCTAGACTACGAGCAGTACTTC
CAIRTPRTSGSLLDYEQYF
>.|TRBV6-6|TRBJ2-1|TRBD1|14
TGTGCCAGCAGCCCTACAGGGGGCGAAAATGAGCAGTTCTTC
CASSPTGGENEQFF
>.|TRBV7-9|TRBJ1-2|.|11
TGTGCCAGCAGCTTAAACCATGGCTACACCTTC
CASSLNHGYTF
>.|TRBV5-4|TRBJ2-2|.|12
TGTGCCAGCAGCTTGTTGACCGGGGAGCTGTTTTTT
CASSLLTGELFF
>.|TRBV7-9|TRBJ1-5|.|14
TGTGCCAGCAGCTTAGGAGCCGGGGGACAGCCCCAGCATTTT
CASSLGAGGQPQHF
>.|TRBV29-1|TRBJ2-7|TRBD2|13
TGCAGCGTTGGGGCTAGCGGGAGCTACGAGCAGTACTTC
CSVGASGSYEQYF
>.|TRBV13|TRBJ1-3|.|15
TGTGCCAGCAGCCTAACAGGGCTAGTTGGAAACACCATATATTTT
CASSLTGLVGNTIYF
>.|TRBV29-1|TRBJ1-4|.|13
TGCAGCGTGCACTTATCGGGTGGGGAAAAACTGTTTTTT
CSVHLSGGEKLFF
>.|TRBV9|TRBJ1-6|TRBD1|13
TGTGCCAGTCAACAGGGGAATAGTTCACCCCTCCACTTT
CASQQGNSSPLHF
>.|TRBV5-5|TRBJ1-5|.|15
TGTGCCAGCAGCCCCCGGGGAGGGGGTGATCAGCCCCAGCATTTT
CASSPRGGGDQPQHF
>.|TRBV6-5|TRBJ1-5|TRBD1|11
TGTGCTACAGGGGTCAATCAGCCCCAGCATTTT
CATGVNQPQHF
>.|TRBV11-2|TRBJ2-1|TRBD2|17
TGTGCCAGCAGTCTACTAGCGGGCATGAGCTCCTACAATGAGCAGTTCTTC
CASSLLAGMSSYNEQFF
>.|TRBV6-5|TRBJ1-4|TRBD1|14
TGTGCCAGCAGGGACAGGTCGTCTAATGAAAAACTGTTTTTT
CASRDRSSNEKLFF
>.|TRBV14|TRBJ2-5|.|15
TGTGCCAGCAGCGCCCGAGCGTTCGGAGGGGAGACCCAGTACTTC
CASSARAFGGETQYF
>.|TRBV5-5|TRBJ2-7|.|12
TGTGCCAGCAATGGGGGACCCTACGAGCAGTACTTC
CASNGGPYEQYF
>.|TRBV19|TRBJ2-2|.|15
TGTGCCAGTAGTATATGGGCCAGGGACGCCGGGGAGCTGTTTTTT
CASSIWARDAGELFF
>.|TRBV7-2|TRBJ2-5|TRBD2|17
TGTGCCAGCAGCTTAGCGTACGCTAGCGGGAGCGGTGAGACCCAGTACTTC
CASSLAYASGSGETQYF
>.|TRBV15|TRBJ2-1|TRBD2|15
TGTGCCACCAGCAGGGAGCGGGAGCAGTACAATGAGCAGTTCTTC
CATSREREQYNEQFF
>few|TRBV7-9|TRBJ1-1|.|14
TGTGCCAGCAGCTTGTCGGCCCCGAACGCTGAAGCTTTCTTT
CASSLSAPNAEAFF
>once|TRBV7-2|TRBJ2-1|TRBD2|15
TGTGCCAGCACCGCGGGGCTAGCGGGATACAATGAGCAGTTCTTC
CASTAGLAGYNEQFF
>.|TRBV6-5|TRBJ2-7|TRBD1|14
TGTGCCAGCAGCCCGGGACAGGGGGCTTACGAGCAGTACTTC
CASSPGQGAYEQYF
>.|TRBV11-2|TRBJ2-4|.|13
TGTGCCAGCAGCTCTGGCAGGGTAAACATTCAGTACTTC
CASSSGRVNIQYF
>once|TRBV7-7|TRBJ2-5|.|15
TGTGCCAGCAGCTTAGGGGGATCAATCCAAGAGACCCAGTACTTC
CASSLGGSIQETQYF
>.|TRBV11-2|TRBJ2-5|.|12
TGTGCCAGCACCCCCAGGAGAGAGACCCAGTACTTC
CASTPRRETQYF
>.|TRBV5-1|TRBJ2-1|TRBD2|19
TGCGCCAGCAGCTCGGAAACCTCTGGACTAGCGGGAGGGCGGAATGAGCAGTTCTTC
CASSSETSGLAGGRNEQFF
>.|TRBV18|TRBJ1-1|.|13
TGTGCCAGCTCACCACCAGGGGGCACTGAAGCTTTCTTT
CASSPPGGTEAFF
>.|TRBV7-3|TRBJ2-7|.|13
TGTGCCAGCAGCCCCCGCATCCTCTTTGAGCAGTACTTC
CASSPRILFEQYF
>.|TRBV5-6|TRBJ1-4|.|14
TGTGCCAGCAGCTTGGTGCCCACGGGGGAAAAACTGTTTTTT
CASSLVPTGEKLFF
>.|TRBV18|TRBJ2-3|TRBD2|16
TGTGCCAGCTCGGGGGCGGGAGGCTCCTTCACAGATACGCAGTATTTT
CASSGAGGSFTDTQYF
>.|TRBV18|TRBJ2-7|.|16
TGTGCCAGCTCACCACGGCTCCGCGGACAATCCTACGAGCAGTACTTC
CASSPRLRGQSYEQYF
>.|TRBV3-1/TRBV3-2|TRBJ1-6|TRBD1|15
TGTGCCAGCAGCCAACCGGGACAGCGTAATTCACCCCTCCACTTT
CASSQPGQRNSPLHF
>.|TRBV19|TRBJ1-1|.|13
TGTGCCAGTAGTATAGCGGTGGGCACTGAAGCTTTCTTT
CASSIAVGTEAFF
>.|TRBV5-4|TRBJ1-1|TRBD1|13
TGTGCCAGCAGCTTGGACAGGGGGGGCGAAGCTTTCTTT
CASSLDRGGEAFF
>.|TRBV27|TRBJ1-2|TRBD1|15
TGTGCCAGCAGTTCCCCTCGGGACAGGGGCCATGGCTACACCTTC
CASSSPRDRGHGYTF
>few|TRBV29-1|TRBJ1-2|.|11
TGCAGCGTAAAGGGGAAAAGAGGCTACACCTTC
CSVKGKRGYTF
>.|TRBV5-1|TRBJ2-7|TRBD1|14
TGCGCCAGCAGCTTGAGTCTTTCCGAGGGGGCGAGGCACTTC
CASSLSLSEGARHF
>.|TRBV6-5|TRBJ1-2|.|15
TGTGCCAGCAGTTACCTGTTACGGGATGGATATGGCTACACCTTC
CASSYLLRDGYGYTF
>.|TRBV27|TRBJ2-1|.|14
TGTGCCAGCAGTTTGTTTCAGGGTTACAATGAGCAGTTCTTC
CASSLFQGYNEQFF
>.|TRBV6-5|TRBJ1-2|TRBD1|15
TGTGCCAGCAGTTACTCAGGCAGGGGGTCTAATGGCTACACCTTC
CASSYSGRGSNGYTF
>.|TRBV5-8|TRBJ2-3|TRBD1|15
TGTGCCAGCGGGACAGGGGACTCTAGCACAGATACGCAGTATTTT
CASGTGDSSTDTQYF
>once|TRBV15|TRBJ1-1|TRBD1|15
TGTGCCACCAGCAGAGGACAGGGGGCAGAATCTGAAGCTTTCTTT
CATSRGQGAESEAFF